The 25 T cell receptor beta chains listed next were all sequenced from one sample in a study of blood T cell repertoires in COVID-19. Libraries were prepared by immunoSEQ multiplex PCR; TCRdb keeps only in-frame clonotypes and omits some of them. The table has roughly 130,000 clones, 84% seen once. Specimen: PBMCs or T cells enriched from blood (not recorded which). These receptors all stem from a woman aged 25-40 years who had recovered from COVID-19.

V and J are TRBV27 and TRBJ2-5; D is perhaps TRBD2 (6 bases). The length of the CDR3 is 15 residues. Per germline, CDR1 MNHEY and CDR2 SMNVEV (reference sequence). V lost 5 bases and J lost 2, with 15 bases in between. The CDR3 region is CASSPLGGLQETQYF. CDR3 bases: TGTGCCAGCAGTCCCCTAGGAGGGCTACAAGAGACCCAGTACTTC.

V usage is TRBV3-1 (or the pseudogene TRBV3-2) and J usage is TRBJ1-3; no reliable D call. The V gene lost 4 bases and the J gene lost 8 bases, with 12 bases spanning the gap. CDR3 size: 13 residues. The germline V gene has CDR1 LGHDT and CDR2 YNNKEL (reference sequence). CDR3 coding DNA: TGTGCCAGCAGCCGCGGACTAAGGGACACCATATATTTT. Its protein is CASSRGLRDTIYF.

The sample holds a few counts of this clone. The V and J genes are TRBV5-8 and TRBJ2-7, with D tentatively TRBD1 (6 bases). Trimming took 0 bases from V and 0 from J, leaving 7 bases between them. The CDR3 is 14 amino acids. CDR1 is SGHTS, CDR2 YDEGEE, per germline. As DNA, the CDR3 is TGTGCCAGCAGCTTGGAGGGGGTCTCCTACGAGCAGTACTTC. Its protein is CASSLEGVSYEQYF.

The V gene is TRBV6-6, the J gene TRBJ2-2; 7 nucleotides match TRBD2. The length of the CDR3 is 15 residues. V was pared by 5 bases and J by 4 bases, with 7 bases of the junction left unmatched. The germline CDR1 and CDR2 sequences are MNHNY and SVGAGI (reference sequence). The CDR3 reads CASSARGGSTGELFF. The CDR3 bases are TGTGCCAGCAGTGCCCGCGGGGGTAGCACCGGGGAGCTGTTTTTT.

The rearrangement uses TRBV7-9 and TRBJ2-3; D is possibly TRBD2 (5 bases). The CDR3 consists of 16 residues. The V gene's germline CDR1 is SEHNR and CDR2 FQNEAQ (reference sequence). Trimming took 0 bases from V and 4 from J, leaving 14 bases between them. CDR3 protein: CASSLARRRVPDTQYF. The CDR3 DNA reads TGTGCCAGCAGCTTAGCCCGCCGGCGGGTTCCAGATACGCAGTATTTT. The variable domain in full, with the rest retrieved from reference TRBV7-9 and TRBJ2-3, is DTGVSQNPRHKITKRGQNVTFRCDPISEHNRLYWYRQTLGQGPEFLTYFQNEAQLEKSRLLSDRFSAERPKGSFSTLEIQRTEQGDSAMYLCASSLARRRVPDTQYFGPGTRLTVL.

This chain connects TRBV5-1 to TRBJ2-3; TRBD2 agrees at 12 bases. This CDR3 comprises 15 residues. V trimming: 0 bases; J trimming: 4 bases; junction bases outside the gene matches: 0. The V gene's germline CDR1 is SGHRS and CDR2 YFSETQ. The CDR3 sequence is CASSLGLAGADTQYF. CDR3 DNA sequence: TGCGCCAGCAGCTTGGGACTAGCGGGGGCAGATACGCAGTATTTT.

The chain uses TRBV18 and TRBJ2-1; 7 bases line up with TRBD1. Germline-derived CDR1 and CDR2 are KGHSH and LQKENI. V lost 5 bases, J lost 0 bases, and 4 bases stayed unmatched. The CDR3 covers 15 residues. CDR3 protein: CASSATGSSYNEQFF. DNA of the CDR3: TGTGCCAGCTCAGCGACAGGGAGCTCCTACAATGAGCAGTTCTTC.

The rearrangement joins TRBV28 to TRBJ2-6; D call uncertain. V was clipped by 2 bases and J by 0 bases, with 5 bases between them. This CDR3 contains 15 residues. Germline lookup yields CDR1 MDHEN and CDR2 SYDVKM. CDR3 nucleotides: TGTGCCAGCAGTTTAGGTAGCTCTGGGGCCAACGTCCTGACTTTC. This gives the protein CASSLGSSGANVLTF.

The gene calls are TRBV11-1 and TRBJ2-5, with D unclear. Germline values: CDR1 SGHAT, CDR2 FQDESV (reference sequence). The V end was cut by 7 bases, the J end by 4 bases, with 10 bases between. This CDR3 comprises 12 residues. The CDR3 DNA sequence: TGTGCCAGCACTCCTATTGGAGAGACCCAGTACTTC. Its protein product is CASTPIGETQYF.

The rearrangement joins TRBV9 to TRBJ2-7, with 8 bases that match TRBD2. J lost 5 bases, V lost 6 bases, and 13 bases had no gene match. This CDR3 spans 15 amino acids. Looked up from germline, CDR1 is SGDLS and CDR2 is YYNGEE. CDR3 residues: CASNPSGTSLHEQYF. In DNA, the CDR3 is TGTGCCAGCAACCCCTCGGGGACTAGTCTCCACGAGCAGTACTTC.

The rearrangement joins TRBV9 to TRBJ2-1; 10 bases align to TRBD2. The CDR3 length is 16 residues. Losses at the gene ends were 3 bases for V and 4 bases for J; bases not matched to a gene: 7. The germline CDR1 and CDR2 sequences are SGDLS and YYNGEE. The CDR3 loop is CASSEGLAGDYNEQFF. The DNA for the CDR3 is TGTGCCAGCAGCGAGGGGCTAGCGGGAGATTACAATGAGCAGTTCTTC.

For the CDR3, the DNA is TGTGCCAGTTGCCTGGGGAGGGCAAGCAATCAGCCCCAGCATTTT. It codes for CASCLGRASNQPQHF. The rearrangement joins TRBV19 to TRBJ1-5, with D unclear. Germline values: CDR1 LNHDA, CDR2 SQIVND (reference sequence). The ends were cut back, 8 bases at V and 1 base at J, with 15 bases in the middle. The CDR3 runs 15 residues.

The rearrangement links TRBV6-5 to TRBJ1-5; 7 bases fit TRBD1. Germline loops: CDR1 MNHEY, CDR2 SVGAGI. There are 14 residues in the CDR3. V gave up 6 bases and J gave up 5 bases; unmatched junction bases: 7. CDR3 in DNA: TGTGCCAGCAGATCAGACAGGGTCCATCAGCCCCAGCATTTT. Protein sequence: CASRSDRVHQPQHF.

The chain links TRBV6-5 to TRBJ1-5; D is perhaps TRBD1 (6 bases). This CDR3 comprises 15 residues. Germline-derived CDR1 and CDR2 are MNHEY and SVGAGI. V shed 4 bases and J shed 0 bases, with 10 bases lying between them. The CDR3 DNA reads TGTGCCAGCAGTTTGGACAGTTTTAGCAATCAGCCCCAGCATTTT. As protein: CASSLDSFSNQPQHF.

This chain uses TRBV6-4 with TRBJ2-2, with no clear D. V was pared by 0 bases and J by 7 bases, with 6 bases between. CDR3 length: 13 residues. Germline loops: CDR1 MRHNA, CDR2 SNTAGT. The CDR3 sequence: CASSDSYGGELFF. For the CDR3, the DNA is TGTGCCAGCAGTGACTCCTACGGCGGGGAGCTGTTTTTT.

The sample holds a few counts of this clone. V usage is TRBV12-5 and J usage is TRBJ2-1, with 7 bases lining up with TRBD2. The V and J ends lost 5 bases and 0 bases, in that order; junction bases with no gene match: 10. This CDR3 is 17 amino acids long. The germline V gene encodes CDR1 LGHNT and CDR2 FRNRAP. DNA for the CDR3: TGTGCTAGTGGTCGACTTCCTAGCGGAAGCTCCTACAATGAGCAGTTCTTC. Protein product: CASGRLPSGSSYNEQFF.

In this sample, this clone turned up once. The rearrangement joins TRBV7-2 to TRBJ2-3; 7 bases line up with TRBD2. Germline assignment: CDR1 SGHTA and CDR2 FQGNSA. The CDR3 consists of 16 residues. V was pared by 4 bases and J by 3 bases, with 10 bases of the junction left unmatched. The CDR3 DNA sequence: TGTGCCAGCAGCTGGGGAGGGGCAATCGTGACAGATACGCAGTATTTT. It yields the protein CASSWGGAIVTDTQYF. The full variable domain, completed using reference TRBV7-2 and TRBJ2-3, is GAGVSQSPSNKVTEKGKDVELRCDPISGHTALYWYRQSLGQGLEFLIYFQGNSAPDKSGLPSDRFSAERTGGSVSTLTIQRTQQEDSAVYLCASSWGGAIVTDTQYFGPGTRLTVL.

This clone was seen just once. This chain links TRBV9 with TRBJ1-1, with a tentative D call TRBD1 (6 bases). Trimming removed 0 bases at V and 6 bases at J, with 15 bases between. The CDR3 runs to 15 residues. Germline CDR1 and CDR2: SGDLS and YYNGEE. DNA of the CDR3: TGTGCCAGCAGCGTAGTAGCAGATGGGGGCTCTGAAGCTTTCTTT. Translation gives CASSVVADGGSEAFF.

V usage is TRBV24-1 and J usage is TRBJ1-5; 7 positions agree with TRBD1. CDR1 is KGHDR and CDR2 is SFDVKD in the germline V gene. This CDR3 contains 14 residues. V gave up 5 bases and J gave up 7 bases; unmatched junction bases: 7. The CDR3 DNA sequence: TGTGCCACCAGTGGAGGGGGCGCGGGGCAGCCCCAGCATTTT. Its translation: CATSGGGAGQPQHF.

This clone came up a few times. CDR3 amino acids: CASIQGGTTEAFF. The CDR3, as DNA: TGTGCCAGCATACAGGGCGGCACCACTGAAGCTTTCTTT. This chain links TRBV28 with TRBJ1-1; possible D gene TRBD1, 6 bases. Trimming left V 7 bases short and J 4 bases short, with 13 bases between. The germline V gene has CDR1 MDHEN and CDR2 SYDVKM. The CDR3 contains 13 residues.

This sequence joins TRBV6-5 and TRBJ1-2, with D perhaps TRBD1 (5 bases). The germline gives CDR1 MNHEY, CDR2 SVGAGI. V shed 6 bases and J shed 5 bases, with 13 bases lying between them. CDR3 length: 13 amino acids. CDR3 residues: CASRTDKPYGYTF. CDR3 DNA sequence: TGTGCCAGCAGGACGGACAAGCCTTATGGCTACACCTTC.

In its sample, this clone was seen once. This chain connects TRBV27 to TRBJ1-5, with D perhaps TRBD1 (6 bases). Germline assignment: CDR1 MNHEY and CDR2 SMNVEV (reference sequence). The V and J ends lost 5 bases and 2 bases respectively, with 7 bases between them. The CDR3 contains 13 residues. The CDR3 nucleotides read TGTGCCAGCAGTCGACAGGGCAATCAGCCCCAGCATTTT. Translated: CASSRQGNQPQHF.

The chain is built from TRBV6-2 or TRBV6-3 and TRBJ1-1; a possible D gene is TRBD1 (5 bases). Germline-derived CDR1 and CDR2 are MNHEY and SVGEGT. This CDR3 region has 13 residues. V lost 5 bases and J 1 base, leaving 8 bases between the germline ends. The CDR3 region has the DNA TGTGCCAGCAGTCTACAGGCGAACACTGAAGCTTTCTTT. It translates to CASSLQANTEAFF.

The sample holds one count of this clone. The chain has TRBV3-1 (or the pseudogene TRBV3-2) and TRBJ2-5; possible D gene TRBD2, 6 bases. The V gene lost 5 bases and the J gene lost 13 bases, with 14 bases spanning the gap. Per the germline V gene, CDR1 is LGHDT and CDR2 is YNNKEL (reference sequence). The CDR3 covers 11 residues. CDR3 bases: TGTGCCAGCAGCGAGGGACTCCCGCCGTACTTC. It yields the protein CASSEGLPPYF.

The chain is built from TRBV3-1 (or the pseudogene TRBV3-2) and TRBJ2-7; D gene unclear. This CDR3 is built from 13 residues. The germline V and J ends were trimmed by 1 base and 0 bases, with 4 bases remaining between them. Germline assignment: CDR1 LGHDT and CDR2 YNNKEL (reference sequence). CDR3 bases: TGTGCCAGCAGCCAAGCCCTCTCCTACGAGCAGTACTTC. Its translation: CASSQALSYEQYF.